This TCR beta chain was found in a study of shared clonotypes between healthy human individuals (dated by TCRdb to about 2020). At the level of the whole study: The cohort included three men and a couple of women between 18 and 49 years of age. For each donor, CD4 naive and CD4 memory were each run on three plates, CD8 naive on two plates, and CD8 memory on one plate. Between about 0.94 and 8.9 billion PBMCs per donor were obtained by leukapheresis. The study deeply sequenced blood TCR repertoires of five healthy adults to estimate repertoire size and the extent of clonotype sharing between individuals. To increase sequencing depth and limit assay-specific biases, TCR repertoire library preparation and sequencing were carried out by different laboratories using diverse techniques. What the study reported, not specific to this receptor: Compared with non-shared clonotypes, clonotypes shared by all four sorted-subset donors had higher generation probabilities. Sharing across a handful of donors was observed for 4.5% to 6.5% of naive CD4, under 4% of naive CD8, about 2.5% of memory CD4, and around 0.44% of memory CD8 clonotypes. Pairwise subsampling led to the expectation that sequencing depth would affect the degree of clonotype sharing among donors. Because the study included only a small number of donors, the genetic and exposure-history diversity represented was limited. Sampling was restricted to blood, and TCR repertoires in tissues likely differ from the TCR repertoires found in blood. Incomplete sequencing was indicated by rarefaction of sorted-subset datasets, despite the large sequencing depth. Naive subsets generally had larger estimated clonotype richness than memory subsets.

Donors were healthy HIV-negative adults with no recently reported acute infections or vaccinations. Every donor was a Caucasian adult living in Nashville, Tennessee, USA. CD4+ T cells were enriched through magnetic negative selection, after which naive cells were positively selected on CD45RA and the remaining negative fraction served as the memory subset. Blood was collected by leukapheresis, and PBMCs were isolated by Ficoll-Histopaque density gradient centrifugation and then cryopreserved in liquid nitrogen vapor phase. Analytical flow cytometry was used to check the purity and quantity of each magnetically sorted T cell population. Genomic DNA was isolated from every sorted fraction and measured by UV absorbance on a Nanodrop 2000c. According to the germline V gene, CDR1 reads SGHDN and CDR2 reads FVKESK. The CDR3 goes from the cysteine to the phenylalanine over 14 residues. Only CDR3 DNA remains: 42 bases, in frame from the first base. The junction shows trimming of 2 bases on V and 7 bases on J, plus 14 bases between the germline ends.

About this clone itself: Its antigen is not yet known. There are no base qualities to consult, and no much larger clone falls within one base.

Using the deep immunoSEQ assay, TCR CDR3 regions were amplified from genomic DNA by multiplex PCR. Extracted genomic DNA from each cell subset was distributed evenly across all wells of several immunoSEQ 96-well plates, and each plate was treated as a replicate. Each replicate PCR for sorted subsets received 200 ng genomic DNA, equal to some 32,000 T cell genomes. Purified libraries were quantified with a Qubit 3.0 fluorometer, sized on a Bioanalyzer 2100, and re-quantified with the KAPA Library Quantification kit. Every immunoSEQ 96-well plate was sequenced on a separate single-read 150-cycle Illumina NextSeq 550 flow cell. The source study handled its data this way. The immunoSEQ output contained only junctional sequences without quality scores, so filtering could not match that applied to full-length reads. Sequences were annotated with PyIR, a Python wrapper for IgBLAST v1.9, and V/J genes and CDR3 were assigned using IMGT germline references. Any read was removed if the V/J assignment was weak (E-value above 1e-6), the CDR3 was missing, or the read contained stop codons, out-of-frame junctions, or ambiguous translated residues. V3J clonotypes were defined as sequences sharing the same inferred V gene, J gene, and CDR3 amino acid sequence. Percentage overlap between repertoires was calculated by dividing the number of shared unique clonotypes by the size of the smaller repertoire. Repertoire richness was assessed with RTK rarefaction, the Chao1 estimator, and Recon v2.1 estimates of unobserved clonotypes. Generation probabilities for all TCRbeta clonotypes obtained by the gDNA method from a handful of donors were computed using OLGA. In TCRdb, the immuneACCESS table is reduced to in-frame sequences with V and J assigned. These tables do not hold every clone; where another copy was compared, an unresolved V gene accounts for under half, and the others remain unexplained. Clone size and the V and J calls come from that table; the DNA yielded D and trimming. Recorded for this sample are approximately 1,500,000 clones; roughly 97% of them occurred a single time. The biggest ten clones account for over 1% of the sample.

This TCR was recovered from a man aged 25 to 45 in good health. The chain couples TRBV14 to TRBJ2-5; possibly the D gene is TRBD2, per 6 matching bases. Source material: naive CD4+ T cells sorted from blood. This specimen's cell subset or site label, per the study, means: CD45RA+ positively selected. The DNA reads as follows: TGTGCCAGCAGCCAAACGGGAGCTCCGGGGACCCAGTACTTC. This translates into CASSQTGAPGTQYF.